The present T cell receptor beta chain was sequenced within a study of blood T cell repertoires in COVID-19. About the study: The United States, Italy and Spain were the sources of the acute and convalescent COVID-19 samples.

Seattle researchers signed up patients amid active infection and tracked them longitudinally. Authors' analysis steps: Estimation of nucleated cell counts relied on the amplification of reference gene primers. Assay: immunoSEQ multiplex PCR; the TCRdb copy retains only in-frame clones and omits some. The V and J calls and clone size were taken over from that table, and D and trimming were inferred from the DNA. The data show approximately 49,000 clones, with 81% seen just once and about a fifth held by the top ten. Trimming cost V 2 bases and J 3 bases; bases outside gene matches: 10. CDR3 size: 17 residues. Germline CDR1 reads SGHTA; CDR2 reads FQGNSA.

The sample was peripheral blood. The clonotype originates from a woman of 80 years or more with COVID-19, enrolled during active disease. V gene TRBV7-2 combines with J gene TRBJ2-1; 7 bases line up with TRBD1. The CDR3 nucleotides are TGTGCCAGCAGCTTAAGCTTAGGGACAGTTATCTACAATGAGCAGTTCTTC. Amino acids: CASSLSLGTVIYNEQFF.